The 25 T cell receptor beta chains listed next were all sequenced from one sample in a study of technical replicates of blood from several donors. The repertoire was sequenced with immunoSEQ multiplex PCR; TCRdb's copy has only in-frame clones and lacks some. The sample has about 84,000 clones; about 90% are singletons. Material for sequencing was T cells isolated from PBMCs. The receptors originated from a human donor in good health.

V and J are TRBV27 and TRBJ2-1, with TRBD1 identical over 7 bases. Germline trimming cut 5 bases from V and 8 bases from J; bases unmatched to any gene: 18. Germline-derived CDR1 and CDR2 are MNHEY and SMNVEV (reference sequence). The CDR3 sequence is 17 residues long. CDR3 in amino acids: CASSSRTLETGVDEQFF. In DNA, the CDR3 is TGTGCCAGCAGTAGTAGGACACTCGAAACAGGGGTCGATGAGCAGTTCTTC.

The chain joins TRBV27 to TRBJ2-3; 10 bases agree with TRBD2. Germline CDR1 MNHEY, CDR2 SMNVEV (reference sequence). The CDR3 runs 16 residues. V was clipped by 3 bases and J by 1 base; unmatched bases: 4. The CDR3 here is CASSFTGLAGTDTQYF. CDR3 in DNA: TGTGCCAGCAGTTTCACAGGACTAGCGGGCACAGATACGCAGTATTTT.

The V and J genes are TRBV5-6 and TRBJ2-1, with 8 positions matching TRBD2. Unmatched junction bases numbered 5, after V lost 5 bases and J lost 7 bases. CDR3 length: 13 residues. Germline loops: CDR1 SGHDT, CDR2 YYEEEE. The CDR3 loop is CASRNAGGNEQFF. The CDR3 DNA is TGTGCCAGCAGAAACGCGGGGGGTAATGAGCAGTTCTTC.

The V call is TRBV4-1, the J call TRBJ2-7; 9 bases agree with TRBD2. Trimming cost V 4 bases and J 0 bases; bases outside gene matches: 4. The CDR3 runs 15 residues. CDR1 and CDR2 (germline): MGHRA, YSYEKL. CDR3 DNA: TGCGCCAGCAGCCTTTCAGCGGGAGGCTCCTACGAGCAGTACTTC. Encoded protein: CASSLSAGGSYEQYF.

The V and J genes are TRBV29-1 and TRBJ2-1; TRBD1 matches 7 bases. The length of the CDR3 is 11 residues. Per germline, CDR1 SQVTM and CDR2 ANQGSEA. Unmatched junction bases numbered 0, after V lost 1 base and J lost 9 bases. In nucleotides, the CDR3 is TGCAGCGTTGAAGCAGGGGGTGAGCAGTTCTTC. Its translation is CSVEAGGEQFF.

This chain's CDR3 is CASSQEGGYNTGELFF. CDR3 nucleotide sequence: TGCGCCAGCAGCCAAGAGGGAGGCTACAACACCGGGGAGCTGTTTTTT. This chain connects TRBV4-1 to TRBJ2-2, with D possibly matching TRBD2 (6 bases). This CDR3 is built from 16 residues. The V end was cut by 0 bases, the J end by 2 bases, with 10 bases between. Looked up from germline, CDR1 is MGHRA and CDR2 is YSYEKL.

The CDR3 DNA reads TGTGCCAGCAGCGTACTCTCCCAGGGGGGCACTGAAGCTTTCTTT. Its translation: CASSVLSQGGTEAFF. The chain joins TRBV28 to TRBJ1-1, with 7 bases matching TRBD1. The CDR3 loop spans 15 amino acids. The germline CDR1 and CDR2 sequences are MDHEN and SYDVKM. J was trimmed by 4 bases and V by 6 bases; bases with no gene match: 11.

The chain couples TRBV27 to TRBJ1-2, with D uncertain. The CDR3 extends over 14 amino acids. Germline lookup yields CDR1 MNHEY and CDR2 SMNVEV (reference sequence). Deletions cut 1 base from V and 4 bases from J, with 10 bases between. The CDR3 bases are TGTGCCAGCAGTTTATGGCCACTAGGCTATGGCTACACCTTC. It translates to CASSLWPLGYGYTF.

This clone showed up just once. V is TRBV6-5 and J is TRBJ1-2; no reliable D call. This CDR3 has 16 amino acids. V was cut by 4 bases and J by 7 bases, with 22 bases left in between. The V gene's germline CDR1 is MNHEY and CDR2 SVGAGI. CDR3 coding DNA: TGTGCCAGCAGTTCCCAATTGACTGGAGACTATCGTGGCTACACCTTC. This sequence encodes CASSSQLTGDYRGYTF.

The chain combines TRBV19 with TRBJ2-2; 8 bases line up with TRBD2. Looked up from germline, CDR1 is LNHDA and CDR2 is SQIVND (reference sequence). Germline trimming cut 1 base from V and 7 bases from J; bases unmatched to any gene: 14. The length of the CDR3 is 18 residues. DNA for the CDR3: TGTGCCAGTAGTATAGCTCAAACACTAGCGGCGGTTTACGGGGAGCTGTTTTTT. This codes for CASSIAQTLAAVYGELFF.

The rearrangement links TRBV2 to TRBJ1-2; the match to TRBD1 covers 7 bases. The V gene end was trimmed by 1 base and the J gene end by 8 bases; junction bases not matched to a gene: 4. The germline gives CDR1 SNHLY, CDR2 FYNNEI. The CDR3 extends over 13 amino acids. The CDR3 spells CASSEGQGGGYTF. As DNA, the CDR3 is TGTGCCAGCAGTGAAGGACAGGGAGGCGGCTACACCTTC.

This rearrangement joins TRBV19 to TRBJ2-2; the D gene is possibly TRBD1 (6 bases). The V gene lost 10 bases and the J gene lost 5 bases, with 23 bases spanning the gap. CDR3 length equals 16 residues. In germline, CDR1 is LNHDA, CDR2 SQIVND (reference sequence). The chain's CDR3 is CATTQGSGTETGELFF. The CDR3 region has the DNA TGTGCCACTACTCAGGGGTCAGGGACCGAAACCGGGGAGCTGTTTTTT.

The V call is TRBV29-1, the J call TRBJ1-2, with TRBD1 matching 7 bases. V gave up 8 bases and J gave up 2 bases; unmatched junction bases: 5. Germline V gene sequence: CDR1 SQVTM, CDR2 ANQGSEA. This CDR3 spans 12 amino acids. The CDR3 loop is CSTRQGNYGYTF. In DNA, the CDR3 is TGCAGCACCAGACAGGGCAACTATGGCTACACCTTC.

V usage is TRBV10-3 and J usage is TRBJ1-2; 8 nucleotides align to TRBD1. In germline, CDR1 is ENHRY, CDR2 SYGVKD. V dropped 7 bases and J dropped 6; count of bases not matched to a gene: 7. The CDR3 contains 13 residues. The CDR3 sequence: CAIKVPGGDGYTF. CDR3 sequence (DNA): TGTGCCATCAAGGTCCCAGGGGGCGATGGCTACACCTTC.

The chain has TRBV19 and TRBJ2-5; D not certain. V lost 5 bases to trimming and J lost 1 base, with 11 bases between them. CDR1 and CDR2 from the germline V gene are LNHDA and SQIVND (reference sequence). This CDR3 has 14 residues. In DNA, the CDR3 is TGTGCCAGTAGTTCAAGTATACTCCAAGAGACCCAGTACTTC. Translated: CASSSSILQETQYF.

V gene TRBV9 combines with J gene TRBJ1-3; a weak D match, TRBD1 (5 bases). The CDR3 runs to 16 residues. The germline V gene has CDR1 SGDLS and CDR2 YYNGEE. The V and J ends lost 0 bases and 0 bases respectively, with 10 bases between them. The CDR3 coding sequence is TGTGCCAGCAGCGTAGATGTGACAGTCTCTGGAAACACCATATATTTT. This translates into CASSVDVTVSGNTIYF. The whole variable domain, filled in from reference TRBV9 and TRBJ1-3, reads DSGVTQTPKHLITATGQRVTLRCSPRSGDLSVYWYQQSLDQGLQFLIQYYNGEERAKGNILERFSAQQFPDLHSELNLSSLELGDSALYFCASSVDVTVSGNTIYFGEGSWLTVV.

The V and J genes are TRBV5-1 and TRBJ2-2, with D possibly TRBD2 on 7 matching bases. Trimming took off 3 bases at V and 6 bases at J, with 15 bases between the two ends. CDR3 size: 15 residues. Germline-derived CDR1 and CDR2 are SGHRS and YFSETQ. The CDR3 is CASSWGPGGSGELFF. The CDR3 DNA sequence: TGCGCCAGCAGCTGGGGGCCGGGGGGCTCCGGGGAGCTGTTTTTT.

The chain is built from TRBV5-1 and TRBJ1-1; 8 bases line up with TRBD1. Germline V gene sequence: CDR1 SGHRS, CDR2 YFSETQ. CDR3 length: 13 amino acids. V trimming: 7 bases; J trimming: 1 base; junction bases outside the gene matches: 3. This CDR3 reads CASGGQGNTEAFF. The CDR3 DNA sequence: TGCGCCAGCGGCGGACAGGGGAACACTGAAGCTTTCTTT. Full variable domain (remainder filled in from reference TRBV5-1 and TRBJ1-1): KAGVTQTPRYLIKTRGQQVTLSCSPISGHRSVSWYQQTPGQGLQFLFEYFSETQRNKGNFPGRFSGRQFSNSRSEMNVSTLELGDSALYLCASGGQGNTEAFFGQGTRLTVV.

The chain recombines TRBV19 with TRBJ2-5; TRBD2 might be the D (5 bases). There are 14 residues in the CDR3. V lost 6 bases, J lost 2 bases, and 13 bases lay in between. Per germline, CDR1 LNHDA and CDR2 SQIVND (reference sequence). This chain's CDR3 is CASSPLAAQETQYF. The CDR3, as DNA: TGTGCCAGTAGCCCTCTAGCAGCACAAGAGACCCAGTACTTC.

The CDR3 nucleotides are TGTGCCAGCAGTTACTCGGGACAGGGGAGGGGAGGCTACACCTTC. Translated, it gives CASSYSGQGRGGYTF. This rearrangement joins TRBV6-6 to TRBJ1-2, with 10 bases matching TRBD1. V lost 0 bases to trimming and J lost 8 bases; unmatched junction nucleotides: 6. The CDR3 covers 15 residues. Germline V lookup: CDR1 MNHNY, CDR2 SVGAGI (reference sequence).

The J gene is TRBJ1-2, the V gene TRBV19; 8 bases are shared with TRBD1. Trimming removed 5 bases from V and 5 bases from J; junction bases left unmatched: 7. In germline, CDR1 is LNHDA, CDR2 SQIVND (reference sequence). The CDR3 totals 14 residues. The CDR3 protein is CASSFGTGTYGYTF. The CDR3 DNA sequence: TGTGCCAGTAGTTTCGGGACAGGAACTTATGGCTACACCTTC. The full variable domain, completed using reference TRBV19 and TRBJ1-2, is DGGITQSPKYLFRKEGQNVTLSCEQNLNHDAMYWYRQDPGQGLRLIYYSQIVNDFQKGDIAEGYSVSREKKESFPLTVTSAQKNPTAFYLCASSFGTGTYGYTFGSGTRLTVV.

The chain links TRBV5-1 to TRBJ1-4; tentatively, D is TRBD1 (5 bases). Germline V CDR1 and CDR2: SGHRS, YFSETQ. The V and J ends lost 0 bases and 7 bases respectively, with 16 bases between them. This CDR3 is built from 16 residues. This CDR3 is CASSLAVSGGGEKLFF. DNA for the CDR3: TGCGCCAGCAGCTTGGCTGTGTCGGGGGGAGGTGAAAAACTGTTTTTT.

The chain uses TRBV6-1 and TRBJ2-1; 9 positions match TRBD1. Germline V gene lookup returns CDR1 MNHNS and CDR2 SASEGT. V shed 4 bases, J shed 6 bases, and the junction held 10 bases outside the gene matches. This CDR3 is 16 amino acids long. As DNA, the CDR3 is TGTGCCAGCAGTGCCGATCCGGGACAGGGAACCAATGAGCAGTTCTTC. It encodes CASSADPGQGTNEQFF.

This chain connects TRBV27 to TRBJ2-5, with a tentative D call TRBD2 (6 bases). Germline V gene sequence: CDR1 MNHEY, CDR2 SMNVEV (reference sequence). V lost 6 bases, J lost 2 bases, and 16 bases lay in between. This CDR3 has 15 residues. CDR3 in amino acids: CASSIRRGRQETQYF. The CDR3 DNA reads as TGTGCCAGCAGCATCAGGAGGGGACGACAAGAGACCCAGTACTTC.

The table lists this clone with a count of one. The chain has TRBV7-9 and TRBJ1-2; D unresolved. The V end was cut by 5 bases, the J end by 4 bases, with 11 bases between. The CDR3 covers 13 residues. Germline V gene data show CDR1 as SEHNR and CDR2 as FQNEAQ (reference sequence). The CDR3 loop is CASSPAVIYGYTF. In DNA, the CDR3 is TGTGCCAGCAGCCCAGCGGTCATCTATGGCTACACCTTC.